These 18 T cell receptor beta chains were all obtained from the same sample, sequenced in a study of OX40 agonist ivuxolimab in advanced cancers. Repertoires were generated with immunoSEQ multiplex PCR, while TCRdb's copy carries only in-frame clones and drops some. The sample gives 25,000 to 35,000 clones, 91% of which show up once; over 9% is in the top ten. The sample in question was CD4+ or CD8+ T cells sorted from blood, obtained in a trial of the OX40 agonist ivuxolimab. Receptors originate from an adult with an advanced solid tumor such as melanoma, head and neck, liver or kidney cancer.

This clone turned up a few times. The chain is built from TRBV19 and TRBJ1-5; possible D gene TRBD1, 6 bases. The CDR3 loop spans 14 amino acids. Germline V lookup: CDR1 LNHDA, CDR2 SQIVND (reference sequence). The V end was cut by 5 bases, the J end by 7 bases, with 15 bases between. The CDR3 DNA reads TGTGCCAGTAGTGGGGTTGAGGGGGGCCAGCCCCAGCATTTT. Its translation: CASSGVEGGQPQHF. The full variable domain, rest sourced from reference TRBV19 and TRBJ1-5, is DGGITQSPKYLFRKEGQNVTLSCEQNLNHDAMYWYRQDPGQGLRLIYYSQIVNDFQKGDIAEGYSVSREKKESFPLTVTSAQKNPTAFYLCASSGVEGGQPQHFGDGTRLSIL.

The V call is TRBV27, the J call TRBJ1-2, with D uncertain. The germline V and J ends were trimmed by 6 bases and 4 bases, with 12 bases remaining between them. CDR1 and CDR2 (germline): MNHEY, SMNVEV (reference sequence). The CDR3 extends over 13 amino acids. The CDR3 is CASSSGPFYGYTF. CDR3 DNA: TGTGCCAGCAGCTCCGGGCCATTCTATGGCTACACCTTC.

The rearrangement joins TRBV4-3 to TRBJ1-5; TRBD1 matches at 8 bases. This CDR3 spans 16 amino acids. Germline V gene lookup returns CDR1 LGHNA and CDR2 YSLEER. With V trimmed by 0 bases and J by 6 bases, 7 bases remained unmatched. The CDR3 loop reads CASSQEPGGTGQPQHF. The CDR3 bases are TGCGCCAGCAGCCAAGAACCAGGGGGCACGGGTCAGCCCCAGCATTTT.

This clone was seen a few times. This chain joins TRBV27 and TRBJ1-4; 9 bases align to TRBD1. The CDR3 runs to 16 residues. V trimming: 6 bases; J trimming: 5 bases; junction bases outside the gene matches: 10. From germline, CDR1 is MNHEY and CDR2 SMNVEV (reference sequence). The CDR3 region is CASSLTGGEENEKLFF. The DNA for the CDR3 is TGTGCCAGCAGCCTAACAGGGGGCGAAGAGAATGAAAAACTGTTTTTT.

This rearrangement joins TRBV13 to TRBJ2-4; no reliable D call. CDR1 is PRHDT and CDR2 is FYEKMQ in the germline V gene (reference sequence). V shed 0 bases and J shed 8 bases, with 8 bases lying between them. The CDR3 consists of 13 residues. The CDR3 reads CASSLGATDIQYF. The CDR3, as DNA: TGTGCCAGCAGCTTAGGAGCCACGGACATTCAGTACTTC.

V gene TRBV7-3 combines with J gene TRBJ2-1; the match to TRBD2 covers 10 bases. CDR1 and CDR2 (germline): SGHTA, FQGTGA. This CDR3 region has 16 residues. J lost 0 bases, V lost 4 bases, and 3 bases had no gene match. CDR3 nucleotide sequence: TGTGCCAGCAGCTCCCTAGCGGGGGACTCCTACAATGAGCAGTTCTTC. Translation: CASSSLAGDSYNEQFF.

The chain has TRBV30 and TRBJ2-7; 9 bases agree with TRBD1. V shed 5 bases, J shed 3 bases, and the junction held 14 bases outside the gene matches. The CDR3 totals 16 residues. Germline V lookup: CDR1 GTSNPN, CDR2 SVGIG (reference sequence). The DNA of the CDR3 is TGTGCCTGGGGATACAAACAGGGGGCCCCTATCTACGAGCAGTACTTC. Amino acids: CAWGYKQGAPIYEQYF. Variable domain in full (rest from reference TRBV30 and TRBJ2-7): SQTIHQWPATLVQPVGSPLSLECTVEGTSNPNLYWYRQAAGRGLQLLFYSVGIGQISSEVPQNLSASRPQDRQFILSSKKLLLSDSGFYLCAWGYKQGAPIYEQYFGPGTRLTVT.

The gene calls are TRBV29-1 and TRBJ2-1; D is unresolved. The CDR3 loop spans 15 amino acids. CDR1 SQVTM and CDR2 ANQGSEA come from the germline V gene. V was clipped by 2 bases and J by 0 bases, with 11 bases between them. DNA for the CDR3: TGCAGCGTTGAAACGGGTGAGAGCTCCTACAATGAGCAGTTCTTC. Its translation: CSVETGESSYNEQFF.

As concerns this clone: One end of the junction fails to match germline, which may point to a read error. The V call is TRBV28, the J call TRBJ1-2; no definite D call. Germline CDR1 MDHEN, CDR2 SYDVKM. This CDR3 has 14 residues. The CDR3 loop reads CASSLPAFNSGYTF. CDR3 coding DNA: TGTGCCAGCAGTTTACCGGCCTTTAACTCTGGCTACACCTTC.

CDR3 nucleotide sequence: TGTGCCAGCAGCGCCAGGGGAGGGGAGACCCAGTACTTC. This sequence encodes CASSARGGETQYF. The chain joins TRBV9 to TRBJ2-5; D is possibly TRBD2 (7 bases). Germline values: CDR1 SGDLS, CDR2 YYNGEE. This CDR3 contains 13 residues. Trimming stripped 3 bases from V and 5 bases from J, with 11 bases between.

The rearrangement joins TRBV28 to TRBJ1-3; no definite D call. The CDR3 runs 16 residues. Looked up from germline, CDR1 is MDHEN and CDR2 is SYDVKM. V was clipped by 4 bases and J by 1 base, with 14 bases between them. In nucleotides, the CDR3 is TGTGCCAGCAGTTCAGCCAAAGAAGGTTCTGGAAACACCATATATTTT. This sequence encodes CASSSAKEGSGNTIYF.

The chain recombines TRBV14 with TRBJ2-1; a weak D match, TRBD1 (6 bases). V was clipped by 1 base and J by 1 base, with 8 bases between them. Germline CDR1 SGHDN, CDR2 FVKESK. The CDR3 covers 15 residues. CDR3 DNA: TGTGCCAGCAGCCAAGGTAGGGGGTCCTACAATGAGCAGTTCTTC. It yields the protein CASSQGRGSYNEQFF. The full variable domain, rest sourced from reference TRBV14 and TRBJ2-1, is EAGVTQFPSHSVIEKGQTVTLRCDPISGHDNLYWYRRVMGKEIKFLLHFVKESKQDESGMPNNRFLAERTGGTYSTLKVQPAELEDSGVYFCASSQGRGSYNEQFFGPGTRLTVL.

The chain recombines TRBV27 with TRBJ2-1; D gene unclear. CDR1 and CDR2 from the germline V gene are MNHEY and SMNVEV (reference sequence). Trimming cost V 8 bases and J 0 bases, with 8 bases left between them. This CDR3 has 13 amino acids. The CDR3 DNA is TGTGCCAGCGGACCGTCCTCCTACAATGAGCAGTTCTTC. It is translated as CASGPSSYNEQFF.

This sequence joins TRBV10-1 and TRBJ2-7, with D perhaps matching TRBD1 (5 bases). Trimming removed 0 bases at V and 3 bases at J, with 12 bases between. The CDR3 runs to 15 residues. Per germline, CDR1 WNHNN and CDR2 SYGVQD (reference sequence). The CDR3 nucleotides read TGCGCCAGCAGTGAGTCGGTGGCAGGGATCTACGAGCAGTACTTC. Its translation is CASSESVAGIYEQYF.

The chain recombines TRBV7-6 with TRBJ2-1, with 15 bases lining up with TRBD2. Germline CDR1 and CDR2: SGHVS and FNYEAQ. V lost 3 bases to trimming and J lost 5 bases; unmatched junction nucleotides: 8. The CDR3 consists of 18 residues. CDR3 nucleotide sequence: TGTGCCAGCAGCTTCGGGACTAGCGGGGGGCAAATCAACAATGAGCAGTTCTTC. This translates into CASSFGTSGGQINNEQFF.

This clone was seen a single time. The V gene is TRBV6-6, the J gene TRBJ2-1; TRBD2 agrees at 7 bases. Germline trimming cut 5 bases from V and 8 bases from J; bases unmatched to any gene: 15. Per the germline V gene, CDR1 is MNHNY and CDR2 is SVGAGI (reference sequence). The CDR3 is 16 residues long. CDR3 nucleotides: TGTGCCAGCAGTCGGTCGGGGGGAGGGCCGCGGGATGAGCAGTTCTTC. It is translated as CASSRSGGGPRDEQFF.

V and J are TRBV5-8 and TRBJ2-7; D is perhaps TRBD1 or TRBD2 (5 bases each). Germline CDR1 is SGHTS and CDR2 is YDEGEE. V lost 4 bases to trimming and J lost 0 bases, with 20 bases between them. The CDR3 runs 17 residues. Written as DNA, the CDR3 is TGTGCCAGCAGCCTACCCGGGGTGGGGCCCCTCTCCTACGAGCAGTACTTC. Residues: CASSLPGVGPLSYEQYF.

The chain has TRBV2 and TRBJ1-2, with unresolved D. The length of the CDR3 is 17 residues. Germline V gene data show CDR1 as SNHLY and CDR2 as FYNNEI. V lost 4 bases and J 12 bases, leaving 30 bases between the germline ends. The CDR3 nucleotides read TGTGCCAGCAGTGGCAAGAGATCTTCACCACTAGGCTTACTGGACACCTTC. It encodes CASSGKRSSPLGLLDTF.